This T cell receptor (beta chain) was sequenced for a study of cytomegalovirus exposure and HLA in healthy donors. Findings of the study overall: Across donors, most TCRs were seen rarely, yet some public ones were widespread.

Details on this clone: The antigen is unknown.

The protocol was immunoSEQ multiplex PCR, while the TCRdb copy is restricted to in-frame clones and leaves out a portion. Among about 250,000 clones listed, about 90% were seen once. The CDR3 is made up of 13 amino acids. V lost 7 bases to trimming and J lost 1 base, with 10 bases between them. Germline V CDR1 and CDR2: MNHNS, SASEGT. This chain joins TRBV6-1 and TRBJ1-1, with D perhaps TRBD1 (5 bases). The source is a young man in good health and CMV-seropositive. Material for sequencing was PBMCs. The CDR3 DNA sequence: TGTGCCAGCACCCCGGGACGGAACACTGAAGCTTTCTTT. Its translation: CASTPGRNTEAFF.